This paragraph reports one T cell receptor (beta chain). Its target is not known. The CDR3 length is 15 residues. Looked up from germline, CDR1 is MNHEY and CDR2 is SMNVEV (reference sequence). V lost 8 bases, J lost 4 bases, and 12 bases stayed unmatched. Clones were read by immunoSEQ multiplex PCR, and TCRdb kept only the in-frame ones, dropping some. This sample has under 50,000 clones; over 85% occur once, and the top ten carry less than 2.5%. The data derive from a study of cytomegalovirus exposure and HLA in healthy donors. Study-wide points: Investigators reported around 150 TCR beta chains as tied to cytomegalovirus. Through in vitro validation, three CMV-associated chains were shown to be specific for CMV antigens.

This sequence originates from a woman between 18 and 29 years old in good health and CMV-seronegative. This chain connects TRBV27 to TRBJ2-7, with 9 bases aligning to TRBD1. Sequenced material: PBMCs. CDR3 sequence (DNA): TGTGCCAGCGCGCCGGGACAGGGTATCTATTACGAGCAGTACTTC. This sequence encodes CASAPGQGIYYEQYF.